These 14 T cell receptor beta chains came from one sample sequenced in a study of T-cell reconstitution after alpha-beta-depleted transplantation in children. This sample's TCRbeta library carried unique molecular identifier barcodes. TCRdb fed the PCR reads into MiXCR, producing one record per CDR3 protein. The sample carries approximately 500,000 distinct CDR3 sequences, roughly a tenth recorded once. The sample consisted of PBMCs, taken before TCRalphabeta/CD19-depleted stem cell transplant. These receptors all stem from a child aged 2 to 9 with inherited bone marrow failure, due to receive a stem cell transplant.

This clonotype has a count of ten or more. Here the CDR3 reads CASRGQTSGSSDTQYF. In DNA, the CDR3 is TGCGCCAGCAGAGGCCAGACTAGCGGGAGCTCAGATACGCAGTATTTT. The chain couples TRBV5-1 to TRBJ2-3; 12 positions agree with TRBD2. J was trimmed by 4 bases and V by 5 bases; bases with no gene match: 8. The CDR3 is made up of 16 amino acids. The germline V gene encodes CDR1 SGHRS and CDR2 YFSETQ. The complete variable domain, with remaining parts taken from reference TRBV5-1 and TRBJ2-3, reads KAGVTQTPRYLIKTRGQQVTLSCSPISGHRSVSWYQQTPGQGLQFLFEYFSETQRNKGNFPGRFSGRQFSNSRSEMNVSTLELGDSALYLCASRGQTSGSSDTQYFGPGTRLTVL.

This clonotype was recorded at least ten times. The chain joins TRBV5-1 to TRBJ2-1; D gene ambiguous. CDR3 length: 13 amino acids. Germline CDR1 is SGHRS and CDR2 is YFSETQ. V lost 4 bases, J lost 13 bases, and 18 bases lay in between. The CDR3 nucleotides are TGCGCCAGCAGCCCCACAGACACCGCCTACCAGTTCTTC. Its protein product is CASSPTDTAYQFF.

This clonotype appeared a few times. This chain connects TRBV23-1 to TRBJ2-3, with a possible D match to TRBD1 (6 bases). TRBV23-1 is given ORF status, its function remaining uncertain. The CDR3 totals 19 residues. V was clipped by 3 bases and J by 3 bases, with 25 bases between them. CDR3 DNA: TGCGCCAGCAGTCACCCACTCCGGGACACGGGAACCCGGACAGATACGCAGTATTTT. Translated, it gives CASSHPLRDTGTRTDTQYF.

The genes are TRBV6-5 and TRBJ1-2; 12 positions agree with TRBD1. The germline CDR1 and CDR2 sequences are MNHEY and SVGAGI. The CDR3 is 17 amino acids. The J segment lost 8 bases and the V segment lost 2 bases, leaving 12 bases of the junction unmatched. CDR3 nucleotide sequence: TGTGCCAGCAGTTACCGAGGACCGGGACAGGGGGCGGGCGGCTACACCTTC. Translating gives CASSYRGPGQGAGGYTF.

This clonotype came up many times. V and J are TRBV5-6 and TRBJ2-3; D perhaps matches TRBD1 (6 bases). Germline assignment: CDR1 SGHDT and CDR2 YYEEEE. Deletions cut 4 bases from V and 8 bases from J, with 14 bases between. CDR3 length: 13 amino acids. The CDR3 DNA reads as TGTGCCAGCAGCCCGCAGGGGTTCGGTACGCAGTATTTT. This translates into CASSPQGFGTQYF. Variable domain in full (rest from reference TRBV5-6 and TRBJ2-3): DAGVTQSPTHLIKTRGQQVTLRCSPKSGHDTVSWYQQALGQGPQFIFQYYEEEERQRGNFPDRFSGHQFPNYSSELNVNALLLGDSALYLCASSPQGFGTQYFGPGTRLTVL.

There are many counts of this clonotype. The genes are TRBV27 and TRBJ2-2; TRBD1 matches at 11 bases. Unmatched junction bases numbered 14, after V lost 6 bases and J lost 2 bases. Germline CDR1 and CDR2: MNHEY and SMNVEV (reference sequence). The CDR3 length is 19 residues. In DNA, the CDR3 is TGTGCCAGCAGCCAATTCCCGGACAGGGGGCGCCTAAACACCGGGGAGCTGTTTTTT. This gives the protein CASSQFPDRGRLNTGELFF.

This clonotype was seen repeatedly, ten times or more. The chain uses TRBV27 and TRBJ2-5; D remains ambiguous. CDR3 length equals 13 residues. Germline lookup yields CDR1 MNHEY and CDR2 SMNVEV (reference sequence). Between the trimmed V and J ends, which lost 0 bases and 5 bases, there was a span of 7 bases. The CDR3 nucleotides read TGTGCCAGCAGTTTATCTTGGCTGGAGACCCAGTACTTC. This encodes CASSLSWLETQYF.

This clonotype was recorded at least ten times. The gene calls are TRBV12-3 or TRBV12-4 and TRBJ2-7; D may match TRBD1 or TRBD2 (5 bases each). This CDR3 comprises 12 residues. V was pared by 1 base and J by 6 bases, with 7 bases between. CDR3 in amino acids: CASSLGGIEQYF. The DNA of the CDR3 is TGTGCCAGCAGTTTAGGGGGGATCGAGCAGTACTTC.

In its sample, this clonotype was seen many times. The V and J genes are TRBV7-2 and TRBJ2-1; 8 bases are a match to TRBD2. Trimming removed 5 bases from V and 8 bases from J; junction bases left unmatched: 11. CDR3 length equals 15 residues. Germline loops: CDR1 SGHTA, CDR2 FQGNSA. The CDR3 spells CASSLQAGAGDEQFF. The DNA for the CDR3 is TGTGCCAGCAGCCTCCAAGCGGGAGCGGGCGATGAGCAGTTCTTC.

This clonotype has at least ten counts. The chain links TRBV7-9 to TRBJ2-3, with D uncertain. The CDR3 runs to 19 residues. Germline V gives CDR1 SEHNR, CDR2 FQNEAQ (reference sequence). The germline V and J ends were trimmed by 1 base and 0 bases, with 20 bases remaining between them. The CDR3, as DNA: TGTGCCAGCAGCTTAGAGCCCCTAACGTGGATCTCTAGCACAGATACGCAGTATTTT. Its protein is CASSLEPLTWISSTDTQYF.

This clonotype was counted ten times or more. This chain connects TRBV10-3 to TRBJ2-7; D call uncertain. Germline assignment: CDR1 ENHRY and CDR2 SYGVKD. V was trimmed by 4 bases and J by 2 bases, leaving 12 bases between them. The CDR3 length is 14 residues. CDR3 in amino acids: CAISGVPGTYEQYF. DNA of the CDR3: TGTGCCATCAGTGGGGTTCCAGGCACCTACGAGCAGTACTTC.

This clonotype was picked up many times. This rearrangement joins TRBV28 to TRBJ1-5; D gene uncertain. From germline, CDR1 is MDHEN and CDR2 SYDVKM. V lost 2 bases to trimming and J lost 3 bases, with 17 bases between them. The CDR3 is 17 residues long. The CDR3 reads CASSLGLGVPDNQPQHF. CDR3 in DNA: TGTGCCAGCAGTTTAGGTCTTGGGGTCCCCGACAATCAGCCCCAGCATTTT.

This clonotype was counted many times. DNA of the CDR3: TGTGCCAGCAATTTGAGGCGGGAAGGGGCCAAAAACATTCAGTACTTC. Its protein product is CASNLRREGAKNIQYF. The chain couples TRBV12-3 or TRBV12-4 to TRBJ2-4, with D possibly matching TRBD2 (6 bases). The CDR3 loop spans 16 amino acids. V lost 7 bases and J lost 1, with 17 bases in between.

Ten or more counts support this clonotype. The chain has TRBV5-1 and TRBJ2-3; 14 bases map to TRBD2. Looked up from germline, CDR1 is SGHRS and CDR2 is YFSETQ. The ends lost 2 bases at V and 4 bases at J; junction bases unmatched: 3. The CDR3 length is 16 residues. The CDR3 spells CASSFGGLAGADTQYF. The CDR3 DNA sequence: TGCGCCAGCAGCTTCGGGGGACTAGCGGGAGCAGATACGCAGTATTTT.